What follows are 23 T cell receptor beta chains derived from one specimen sequenced in a study of T cells in localized non-small cell lung cancer. Only in-frame clones appear in the TCRdb table, and some are missing; sequencing was by immunoSEQ multiplex PCR. Among about 2,800 clones, around 33% were seen once, and the ten largest hold around 11%. Sequenced material: normal lung tissue next to the tumor, taken before any cancer treatment. The receptors were gathered from a man aged 40 to 69 with stage I lung adenocarcinoma.

The rearrangement uses TRBV6-8 and TRBJ1-4; D is possibly TRBD1 (5 bases). This CDR3 has 16 amino acids. The V gene's germline CDR1 is MNHGY and CDR2 SAAAGT. The germline V and J ends were trimmed by 0 bases and 7 bases, with 15 bases remaining between them. CDR3 residues: CASSYSSGAGSEKLFF. The CDR3 DNA reads as TGTGCCAGCAGTTACTCTAGCGGGGCCGGGAGTGAAAAACTGTTTTTT.

In its sample, this clone was seen a few times. The chain carries TRBV18 and TRBJ1-2, with no clear D. The V gene's germline CDR1 is KGHSH and CDR2 LQKENI. Trimming left V 3 bases short and J 2 bases short, with 10 bases between. CDR3 length equals 14 residues. The CDR3 DNA is TGTGCCAGCTCACCCTCCACCAGGAACTATGGCTACACCTTC. Amino acid sequence: CASSPSTRNYGYTF.

This clone is medium-sized. The V and J genes are TRBV11-3 and TRBJ1-2; no clear D gene. CDR1 SGHNT and CDR2 YENEEA come from the germline V gene. The V and J ends lost 3 bases and 0 bases respectively, with 11 bases between them. This CDR3 has 15 amino acids. CDR3 in DNA: TGTGCCAGCAGCTTGGGGAGCCTAACTAACTATGGCTACACCTTC. Residues: CASSLGSLTNYGYTF.

The gene calls are TRBV28 and TRBJ1-1; D unresolved. V dropped 2 bases and J dropped 5 bases, with 6 bases sitting between them. The germline V gene encodes CDR1 MDHEN and CDR2 SYDVKM. The length of the CDR3 is 12 residues. The CDR3 protein is CASSLRRTEAFF. CDR3 nucleotides: TGTGCCAGCAGTTTACGTCGAACTGAAGCTTTCTTT.

The V gene is TRBV10-2, the J gene TRBJ1-3, with 9 bases that match TRBD1. Germline values: CDR1 WSHSY, CDR2 SAAADI. Losses at the gene ends were 7 bases for V and 4 bases for J; bases not matched to a gene: 8. This CDR3 is built from 15 residues. The CDR3 spells CASTPQGAAGNTIYF. The CDR3, as DNA: TGCGCCAGCACCCCACAGGGGGCGGCCGGAAACACCATATATTTT.

This clone was counted a few times. The rearrangement joins TRBV28 to TRBJ2-4; D is undetermined. Germline CDR1 reads MDHEN; CDR2 reads SYDVKM. V was cut by 3 bases and J by 0 bases, with 15 bases left in between. CDR3 length equals 17 residues. The CDR3 DNA is TGTGCCAGCAGTTTCCTCTCCCGACGGTTAGCCAAAAACATTCAGTACTTC. Translating gives CASSFLSRRLAKNIQYF.

This clone has only a few counts. The chain joins TRBV30 to TRBJ2-2, with 10 nucleotides matching TRBD2. Per germline, CDR1 GTSNPN and CDR2 SVGIG (reference sequence). The CDR3 is made up of 16 amino acids. V shed 3 bases and J 4 bases; nucleotides not matched to a gene: 8. The DNA of the CDR3 is TGTGCCTGGAGCCGAAAAAGCGGGGGGGGCACCGGGGAGCTGTTTTTT. Residues: CAWSRKSGGGTGELFF.

The chain recombines TRBV5-1 with TRBJ1-6; D unclear. Germline loops: CDR1 SGHRS, CDR2 YFSETQ. V was pared by 4 bases and J by 0 bases, with 11 bases between. The CDR3 runs 16 residues. CDR3 sequence reads: CASSGGSYSYNSPLHF. DNA for the CDR3: TGCGCCAGCAGCGGCGGGAGTTACTCCTATAATTCACCCCTCCACTTT.

The gene calls are TRBV30 and TRBJ1-2; 8 positions match TRBD1. The CDR3 loop spans 12 amino acids. V lost 5 bases to trimming and J lost 7 bases; unmatched junction nucleotides: 6. The germline V gene has CDR1 GTSNPN and CDR2 SVGIG (reference sequence). Written as DNA, the CDR3 is TGTGCCTGGGGGGGGACAGGTTTTGGCTACACCTTC. It translates to CAWGGTGFGYTF. The variable domain in full, with the rest retrieved from reference TRBV30 and TRBJ1-2, is SQTIHQWPATLVQPVGSPLSLECTVEGTSNPNLYWYRQAAGRGLQLLFYSVGIGQISSEVPQNLSASRPQDRQFILSSKKLLLSDSGFYLCAWGGTGFGYTFGSGTRLTVV.

This chain's CDR3 is CSVWKNTDTQYF. The DNA of the CDR3 is TGCAGCGTTTGGAAGAATACAGATACGCAGTATTTT. The J gene is TRBJ2-3, the V gene TRBV29-1; D gene uncertain. V was pared by 5 bases and J by 3 bases, with 9 bases between. The CDR3 has 12 residues. Germline V lookup: CDR1 SQVTM, CDR2 ANQGSEA.

This clone occurred a few times. The rearrangement uses TRBV6-8 and TRBJ2-1, with 12 bases fitting TRBD2. The CDR3 spans 15 residues. V was pared by 0 bases and J by 12 bases, with 6 bases of the junction left unmatched. Germline loops: CDR1 MNHGY, CDR2 SAAAGT. The chain's CDR3 is CASSYSTLAGGTQFF. The CDR3 DNA reads TGTGCCAGCAGTTACTCGACGCTAGCGGGAGGGACGCAGTTCTTC.

The rearrangement links TRBV18 to TRBJ1-5, with D hard to call. The CDR3 sequence is 16 residues long. V shed 3 bases and J shed 7 bases, with 19 bases lying between them. The germline V gene has CDR1 KGHSH and CDR2 LQKENI. CDR3 region: CASSPKEGSGIQPQHF. In nucleotides, the CDR3 is TGTGCCAGCTCACCGAAAGAAGGGTCTGGTATACAGCCCCAGCATTTT.

This clone is labeled as medium-sized. This chain connects TRBV6-8 to TRBJ1-1, with D uncertain. This CDR3 contains 15 residues. With 3 bases removed from V and 6 bases from J, the gap between germline ends came to 17 bases. CDR1 is MNHGY and CDR2 is SAAAGT in the germline V gene. The CDR3, as DNA: TGTGCCAGCAGTTATCGGCTTTCTCTTACTTCTGAAGCTTTCTTT. This translates into CASSYRLSLTSEAFF.

The rearrangement joins TRBV9 to TRBJ1-1; 8 bases map to TRBD1. The germline V gene encodes CDR1 SGDLS and CDR2 YYNGEE. CDR3 length: 15 amino acids. Trimming cost V 6 bases and J 0 bases; bases outside gene matches: 7. CDR3 region: CASTIRDRLNTEAFF. CDR3 sequence (DNA): TGTGCCAGCACCATCAGGGACAGGTTGAACACTGAAGCTTTCTTT.

This chain uses TRBV18 with TRBJ1-1, with 8 bases aligning to TRBD1. CDR1 and CDR2 from the germline V gene are KGHSH and LQKENI. Trimming removed 3 bases from V and 10 bases from J; junction bases left unmatched: 13. The CDR3 contains 15 residues. The CDR3 nucleotides are TGTGCCAGCTCACCTGGTAATGGACAGGGAGTACGAGCTTTCTTT. This sequence encodes CASSPGNGQGVRAFF.

The chain combines TRBV29-1 with TRBJ2-1, with 8 positions matching TRBD1. Germline-derived CDR1 and CDR2 are SQVTM and ANQGSEA. This CDR3 has 13 amino acids. The trim removed 7 bases at V and 5 bases at J, leaving 7 bases unmatched. The CDR3 DNA reads as TGCAGCGCACGGACAGGGACTGACAATGAGCAGTTCTTC. Its protein is CSARTGTDNEQFF.

This clone was picked up a small number of times. The chain carries TRBV6-8 and TRBJ2-1; D gene ambiguous. The CDR3 sequence is 12 residues long. Trimming took 10 bases from V and 9 from J, leaving 16 bases between them. The germline CDR1 and CDR2 sequences are MNHGY and SAAAGT. The CDR3 sequence is CATRGGVGEQFF. CDR3 sequence (DNA): TGTGCCACTAGAGGTGGGGTTGGTGAGCAGTTCTTC.

A few counts support this clone. The J gene is TRBJ2-7, the V gene TRBV12-5; 8 bases align to TRBD2. Germline CDR1 LGHNT, CDR2 FRNRAP. This CDR3 is 12 amino acids long. CDR3 nucleotides: TGTGCCAGCGCGGCTAGCGGGTACAAACCGTACTTC. Translating gives CASAASGYKPYF.

By share, this clone ranks as large (0.1 to 1%). J is TRBJ1-1 and V is TRBV11-3, with D possibly being TRBD1 (5 bases). Germline V lookup: CDR1 SGHNT, CDR2 YENEEA. Trimming shortened V by 3 bases and J by 3 bases, and 20 bases separated the two germline ends. The CDR3 is 17 amino acids. CDR3: CASSLERGRAGDTEAFF. In DNA, the CDR3 is TGTGCCAGCAGCTTGGAGCGGGGCCGGGCGGGGGACACTGAAGCTTTCTTT.

In its sample, this clone is medium-sized. The chain joins TRBV4-1 to TRBJ2-1, with 10 bases that match TRBD2. V dropped 4 bases and J dropped 6; count of bases not matched to a gene: 18. The CDR3 length is 19 residues. CDR1 is MGHRA, CDR2 YSYEKL, per germline. CDR3 in amino acids: CASSRKPHSGGQVGNEQFF. CDR3 DNA: TGCGCCAGCAGCCGAAAGCCCCATAGCGGGGGGCAGGTAGGCAATGAGCAGTTCTTC.

This clone was observed a handful of times. The chain has TRBV11-3 and TRBJ2-5, with TRBD2 as a possible D gene (5 bases). CDR1 is SGHNT, CDR2 YENEEA, per germline. V was trimmed by 1 base and J by 7 bases, leaving 13 bases between them. The CDR3 runs to 14 residues. The CDR3 sequence: CASSLGQASGTQYF. The CDR3 DNA is TGTGCCAGCAGCTTAGGGCAGGCAAGCGGGACCCAGTACTTC.

The chain couples TRBV19 to TRBJ1-2; D gene uncertain. Germline CDR1 and CDR2: LNHDA and SQIVND (reference sequence). The CDR3 spans 13 residues. V was shortened by 9 bases and J by 2 bases, with 13 bases between the two germline ends. In DNA form, the CDR3 reads TGTGCCAGCCGAGGGAGCCTCAACTATGGCTACACCTTC. Residues: CASRGSLNYGYTF.

The gene calls are TRBV6-8 and TRBJ2-2; 12 bases agree with TRBD1. Germline values: CDR1 MNHGY, CDR2 SAAAGT. The CDR3 is 16 amino acids. The V and J ends lost 2 bases and 6 bases, in that order; junction bases with no gene match: 4. This CDR3 is CASSYAGQGASGELFF. The DNA for the CDR3 is TGTGCCAGCAGTTACGCGGGACAGGGGGCTTCCGGGGAGCTGTTTTTT.